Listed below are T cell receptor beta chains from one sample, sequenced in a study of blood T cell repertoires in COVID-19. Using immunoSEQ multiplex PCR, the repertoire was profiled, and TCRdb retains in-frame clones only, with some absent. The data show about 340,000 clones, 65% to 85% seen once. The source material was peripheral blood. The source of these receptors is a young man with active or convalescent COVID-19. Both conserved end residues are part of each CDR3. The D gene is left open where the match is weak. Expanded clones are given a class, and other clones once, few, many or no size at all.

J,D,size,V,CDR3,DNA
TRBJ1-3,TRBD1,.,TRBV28,CASSSGTGPFGNTIYF,TGTGCCAGCAGTTCGGGGACAGGACCTTTTGGAAACACCATATATTTT
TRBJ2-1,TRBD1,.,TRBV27,CASRNGQGGDEQFF,TGTGCCAGCAGGAACGGACAGGGCGGGGATGAGCAGTTCTTC
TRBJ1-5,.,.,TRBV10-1,CAGAHGQPQHF,TGCGCCGGGGCTCACGGTCAGCCCCAGCATTTT
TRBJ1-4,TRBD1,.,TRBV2,CASRPDRGDEKLFF,TGTGCCAGCAGGCCGGACAGGGGAGACGAAAAACTGTTTTTT
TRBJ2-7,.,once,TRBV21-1,CASSKERPGTDYEQYF,TGTGCCAGCAGCAAAGAAAGGCCAGGGACTGACTACGAGCAGTACTTC
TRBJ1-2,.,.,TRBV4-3,CASSQDLGPGRNYGYTF,TGCGCCAGCAGCCAAGATTTGGGGCCAGGACGGAACTATGGCTACACCTTC
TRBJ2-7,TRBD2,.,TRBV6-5,CASSLRTRPYEQYF,TGTGCCAGCAGCCTTCGGACTAGACCCTACGAGCAGTACTTC
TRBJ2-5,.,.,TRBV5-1,CASGVGDRETQYF,TGCGCCTCCGGGGTCGGGGATCGCGAGACCCAGTACTTC
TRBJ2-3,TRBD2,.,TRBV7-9,CASSSPGLAGRGGGAQYF,TGTGCCAGCAGTTCACCGGGACTAGCGGGGCGCGGGGGTGGGGCGCAGTATTTT
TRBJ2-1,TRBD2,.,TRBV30,CAFRPGLETHEQFF,TGTGCCTTCCGACCGGGACTAGAGACGCATGAGCAGTTCTTC
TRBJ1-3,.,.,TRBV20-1,CSADSGDTIYF,TGCAGTGCTGACTCGGGAGACACCATATATTTT
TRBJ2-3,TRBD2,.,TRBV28,CASSRTGGLGTDTQYF,TGTGCCAGCAGCCGAACGGGGGGACTAGGCACAGATACGCAGTATTTT
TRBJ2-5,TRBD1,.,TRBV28,CASSLRTGGETQYF,TGTGCCAGCAGTCTCCGGACAGGGGGAGAGACCCAGTACTTC
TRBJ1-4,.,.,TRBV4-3,CASSQGGGGEKLFF,TGCGCCAGCAGCCAGGGGGGAGGTGGTGAAAAACTGTTTTTT
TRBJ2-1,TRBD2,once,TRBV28,CASSLTSGGINEQFF,TGTGCCAGCAGCTTGACTAGCGGGGGGATCAATGAGCAGTTCTTC
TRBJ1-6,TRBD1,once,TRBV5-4,CASSLAPGGDSPLHF,TGTGCCAGCAGCTTGGCCCCAGGGGGAGATTCACCCCTCCACTTT
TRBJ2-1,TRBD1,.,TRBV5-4,CASSLFNLGQGLNEQFF,TGTGCCAGCAGCTTGTTCAACCTCGGACAGGGCCTCAATGAGCAGTTCTTC
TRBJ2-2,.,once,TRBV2,CASSEFSNTGELFF,TGTGCCAGCAGTGAATTCTCGAACACCGGGGAGCTGTTTTTT
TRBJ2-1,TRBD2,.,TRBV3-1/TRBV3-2,CASSLDLAGPNEQFF,TGTGCCAGCAGCCTGGACTTAGCGGGTCCCAATGAGCAGTTCTTC
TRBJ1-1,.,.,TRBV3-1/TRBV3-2,CASSPRPNTEAFF,TGTGCCAGCAGCCCGCGCCCCAACACTGAAGCTTTCTTT
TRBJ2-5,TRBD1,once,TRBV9,CASSARRDSRETQYF,TGTGCCAGCAGCGCCCGCCGGGACAGTCGAGAGACCCAGTACTTC
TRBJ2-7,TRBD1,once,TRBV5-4,CASTQFGQDSYEQYF,TGTGCCAGCACCCAATTTGGACAGGACTCCTACGAGCAGTACTTC
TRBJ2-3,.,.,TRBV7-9,CASSPAGTSTDTQYF,TGTGCCAGCAGCCCCGCCGGGACAAGCACAGATACGCAGTATTTT
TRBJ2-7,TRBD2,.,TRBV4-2,CASSPSGQGYEQYF,TGTGCCAGCAGCCCTAGCGGGCAAGGGTACGAGCAGTACTTC
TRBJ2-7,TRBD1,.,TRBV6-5,CASSRTGPNCEQYF,TGTGCCAGCAGCAGGACAGGTCCAAACTGCGAGCAGTACTTC
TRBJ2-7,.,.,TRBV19,CASSIGRREVTYEQYF,TGTGCCAGTAGCATCGGACGGAGGGAGGTTACCTACGAGCAGTACTTC
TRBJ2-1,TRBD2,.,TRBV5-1,CASSPTGGEQFF,TGCGCCAGCAGCCCCACGGGAGGTGAGCAGTTCTTC
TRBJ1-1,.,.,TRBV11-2,CASSRVVEKTEAFF,TGTGCCAGCAGCCGAGTAGTTGAAAAGACTGAAGCTTTCTTT
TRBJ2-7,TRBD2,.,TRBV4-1,CASSQEFATSVYEQYF,TGCGCCAGCAGCCAAGAGTTTGCGACTAGCGTCTACGAGCAGTACTTC
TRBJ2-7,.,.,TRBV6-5,CASSTTGYEQYF,TGTGCCAGCAGCACTACAGGGTACGAGCAGTACTTC
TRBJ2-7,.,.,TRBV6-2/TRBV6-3,CASSHVRAEQYF,TGTGCCAGCAGCCACGTCAGGGCCGAGCAGTACTTC
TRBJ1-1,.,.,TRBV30,CAWSEGMAEAFF,TGTGCCTGGAGTGAGGGGATGGCTGAAGCTTTCTTT
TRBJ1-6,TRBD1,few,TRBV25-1,CASTLGQGSPLHF,TGTGCCAGCACCTTAGGACAGGGCTCACCCCTCCACTTT
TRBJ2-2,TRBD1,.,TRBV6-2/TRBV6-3,CASSQGARTGELFF,TGTGCCAGCAGCCAGGGGGCGAGGACCGGGGAGCTGTTTTTT
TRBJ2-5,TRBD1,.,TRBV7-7,CASSHGQGSGETQYF,TGTGCCAGCAGCCATGGACAGGGTAGCGGAGAGACCCAGTACTTC
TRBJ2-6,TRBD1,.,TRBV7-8,CASSLSWGQGLSGANVLTF,TGTGCCAGCAGCTTGTCCTGGGGACAGGGCCTCTCTGGGGCCAACGTCCTGACTTTC
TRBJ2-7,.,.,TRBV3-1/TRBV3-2,CASSHDLAISYEQYF,TGTGCCAGCAGCCACGACCTAGCCATCTCCTACGAGCAGTACTTC
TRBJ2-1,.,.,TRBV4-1,CASSQGLASYNEQFF,TGCGCCAGCAGCCAAGGCCTAGCATCCTACAATGAGCAGTTCTTC
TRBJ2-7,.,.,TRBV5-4,CASSPSPRTPEQYF,TGTGCCAGCAGCCCCTCACCCCGGACTCCCGAGCAGTACTTC
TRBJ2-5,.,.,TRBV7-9,CASSLEGHGETQYF,TGTGCCAGCAGCTTAGAGGGACACGGAGAGACCCAGTACTTC
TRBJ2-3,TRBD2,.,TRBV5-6,CASSPTRTSGSDTQYF,TGTGCCAGCAGCCCTACCCGGACTAGCGGATCAGATACGCAGTATTTT
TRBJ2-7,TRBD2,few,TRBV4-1,CASSPGLAGVEQYF,TGCGCCAGCAGCCCAGGACTAGCGGGAGTCGAGCAGTACTTC
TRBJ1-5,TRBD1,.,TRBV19,CASSIGTGYSNQPQHF,TGTGCCAGTAGTATCGGGACAGGGTATAGCAATCAGCCCCAGCATTTT
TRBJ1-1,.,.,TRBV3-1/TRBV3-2,CASSRGGNTEAFF,TGTGCCAGCAGCCGCGGAGGGAACACTGAAGCTTTCTTT
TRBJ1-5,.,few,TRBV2,CASSINRASNQPQHF,TGTGCCAGCAGCATCAACAGGGCTAGCAATCAGCCCCAGCATTTT
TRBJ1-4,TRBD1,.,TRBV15,CATSKPTGGNEKLFF,TGTGCCACCAGCAAACCGACAGGGGGTAATGAAAAACTGTTTTTT
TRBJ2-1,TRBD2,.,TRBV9,CASSPGGSSYNEQFF,TGTGCCAGCAGCCCCGGGGGGAGCTCCTACAATGAGCAGTTCTTC
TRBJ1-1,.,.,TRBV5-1,CASSDKKTLMNTEAFF,TGCGCCAGCAGCGATAAAAAGACACTTATGAACACTGAAGCTTTCTTT